This T cell receptor beta chain was captured by sequencing in a study of metastatic and nonmetastatic thyroid tumors. Study information: Malignant thyroid and benign thyroid patients provided blood and tumor or nodule tissue whose repertoires were compared.

Every patient underwent thyroid surgery untreated. This clone showed up many times. Its antigen is currently unknown. Trimming removed 6 bases from V and 7 bases from J; junction bases left unmatched: 12. Germline V gene lookup returns CDR1 DFQATT and CDR2 SNEGSKA (reference sequence). The CDR3 is made up of 14 amino acids. Source study methods: It was from CDR3 differences across clinicopathological groups that a distant-metastasis classifier for papillary thyroid cancer was built. TCRdb re-called clones via MiXCR from the PCR reads. V and J calls and clone size were set by TCRdb, not the authors. The profile covers nearly 35,000 clones, with about a sixth appearing a single time and over 6% taken by the ten largest. Points from the study as a whole: Across blood and tumor, TCR beta diversity in malignant thyroid tumors was reportedly significantly higher than in benign nodules.

J is TRBJ1-5 and V is TRBV20-1; 7 bases line up with TRBD1. This sequence was found in a female donor with papillary thyroid cancer or a benign thyroid nodule (not recorded which). Some clones in this sample may be carry-over from other donors' samples. The sample was blood. This CDR3 is CSARRQGGYQPQHF. Written as DNA, the CDR3 is TGCAGTGCCCGCCGACAGGGAGGCTACCAGCCCCAGCATTTT.